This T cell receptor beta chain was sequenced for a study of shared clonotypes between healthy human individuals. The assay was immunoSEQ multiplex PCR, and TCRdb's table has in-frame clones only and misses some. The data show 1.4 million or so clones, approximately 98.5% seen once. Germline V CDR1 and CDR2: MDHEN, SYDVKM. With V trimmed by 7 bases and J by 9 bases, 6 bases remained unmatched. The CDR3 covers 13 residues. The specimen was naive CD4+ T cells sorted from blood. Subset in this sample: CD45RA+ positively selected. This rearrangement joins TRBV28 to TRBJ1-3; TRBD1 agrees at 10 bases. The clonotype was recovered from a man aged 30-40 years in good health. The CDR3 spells CASTGTGDITIYF. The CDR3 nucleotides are TGTGCCAGCACCGGGACAGGGGATATCACCATATATTTT.